This T cell receptor beta chain was obtained from a study of CD8+ T cells in alopecia areata. On the study more broadly: Affected scalp percentage determined the severity score of treated patients.

The germline gives CDR1 MNHEY, CDR2 SMNVEV (reference sequence). The CDR3 totals 15 residues. Study outcomes and limitations: Persistence during tofacitinib was seen for many expanded lesional clones in scalp and blood.

The treatment was: oral pan-JAK inhibitor, 5-10 mg twice daily. In alopecia areata patients, both lesional scalp punch biopsies and peripheral blood were collected. Isolated RNA was reverse transcribed into cDNA used as the sequencing template. Generated by immunoSEQ multiplex PCR, the TCRdb table keeps only in-frame clones and is missing some. The repertoire consists of 150,000 to 200,000 clones, with roughly 46% occurring once and the leading ten covering around 10%. As for this clone: Its antigen remains unknown. Relative to the germline gene, one junction end is altered; a read error may explain this.

This TCR was sampled from a human donor with alopecia areata. The chain couples TRBV27 to TRBJ1-1; D possibly corresponds to TRBD1 (6 bases). This material consisted of CD8+ T cells sorted from blood, taken at approximately week 52, from a patient treated with tofacitinib. CDR3 sequence reads: CASSVSRGMNTEAFF. The CDR3 DNA reads as TGTGCCAGCAGTGTATCCAGGGGCATGAACACTGAAGCTTTCTTT.